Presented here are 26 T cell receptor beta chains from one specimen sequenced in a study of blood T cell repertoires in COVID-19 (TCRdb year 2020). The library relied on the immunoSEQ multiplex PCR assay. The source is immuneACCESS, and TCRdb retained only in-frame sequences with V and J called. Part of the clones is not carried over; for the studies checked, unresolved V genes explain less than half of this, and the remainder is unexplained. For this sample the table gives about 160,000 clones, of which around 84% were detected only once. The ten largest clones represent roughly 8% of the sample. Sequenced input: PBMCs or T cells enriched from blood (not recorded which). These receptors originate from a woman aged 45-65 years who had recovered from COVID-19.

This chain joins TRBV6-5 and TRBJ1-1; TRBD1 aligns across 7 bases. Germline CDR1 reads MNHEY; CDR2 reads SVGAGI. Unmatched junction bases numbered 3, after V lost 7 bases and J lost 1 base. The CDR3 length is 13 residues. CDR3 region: CASKGAPNTEAFF. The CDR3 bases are TGTGCCAGCAAGGGGGCCCCGAACACTGAAGCTTTCTTT.

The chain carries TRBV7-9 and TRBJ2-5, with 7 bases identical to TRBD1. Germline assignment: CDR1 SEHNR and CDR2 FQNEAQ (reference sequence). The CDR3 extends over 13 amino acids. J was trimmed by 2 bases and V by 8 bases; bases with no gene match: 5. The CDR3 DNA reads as TGTGCCAGCCAATTGGGACAGCAAGAGACCCAGTACTTC. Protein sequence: CASQLGQQETQYF.

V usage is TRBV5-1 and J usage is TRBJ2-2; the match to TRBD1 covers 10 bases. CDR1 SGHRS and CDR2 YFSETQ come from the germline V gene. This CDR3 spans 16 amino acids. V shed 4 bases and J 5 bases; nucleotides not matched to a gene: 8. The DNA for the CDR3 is TGCGCCAGCAGCGTGACAGGGGGCGACGGGACCGGGGAGCTGTTTTTT. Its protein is CASSVTGGDGTGELFF.

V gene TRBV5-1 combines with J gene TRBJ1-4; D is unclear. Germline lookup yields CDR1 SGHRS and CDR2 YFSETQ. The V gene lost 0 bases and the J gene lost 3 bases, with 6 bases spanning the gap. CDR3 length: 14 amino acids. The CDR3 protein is CASSLEGANEKLFF. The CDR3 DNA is TGCGCCAGCAGCTTGGAAGGAGCTAATGAAAAACTGTTTTTT.

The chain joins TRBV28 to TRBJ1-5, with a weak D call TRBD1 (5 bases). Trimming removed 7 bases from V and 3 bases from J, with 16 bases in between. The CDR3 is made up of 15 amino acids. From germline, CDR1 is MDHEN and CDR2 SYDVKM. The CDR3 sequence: CASKMGGGNNQPQHF. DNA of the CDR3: TGTGCCAGCAAAATGGGGGGAGGGAACAATCAGCCCCAGCATTTT.

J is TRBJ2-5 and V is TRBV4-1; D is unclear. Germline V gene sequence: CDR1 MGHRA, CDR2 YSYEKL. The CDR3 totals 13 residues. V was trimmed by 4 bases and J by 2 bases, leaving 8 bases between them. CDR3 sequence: CASSRLLQETQYF. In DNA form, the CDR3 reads TGCGCCAGCAGCCGGCTTCTTCAAGAGACCCAGTACTTC.

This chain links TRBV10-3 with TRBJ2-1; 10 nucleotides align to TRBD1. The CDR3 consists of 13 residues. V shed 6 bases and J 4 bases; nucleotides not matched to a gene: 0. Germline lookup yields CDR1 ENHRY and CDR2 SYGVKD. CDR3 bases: TGTGCCATCAGGGGACAGGGGTACAATGAGCAGTTCTTC. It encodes CAIRGQGYNEQFF.

In DNA, the CDR3 is TGCAGCGTCTGGGGGCGGTGGGACACTGAAGCTTTCTTT. This codes for CSVWGRWDTEAFF. This chain connects TRBV29-1 to TRBJ1-1; tentative D call: TRBD1 (6 bases). V lost 6 bases, J lost 3 bases, and 14 bases lay in between. The CDR3 runs to 13 residues. CDR1 is SQVTM and CDR2 is ANQGSEA in the germline V gene.

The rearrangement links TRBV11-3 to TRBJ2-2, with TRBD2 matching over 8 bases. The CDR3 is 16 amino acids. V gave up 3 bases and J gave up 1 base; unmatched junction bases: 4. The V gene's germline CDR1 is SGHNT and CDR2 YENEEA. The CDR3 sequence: CASSLRSGGNTGELFF. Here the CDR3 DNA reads TGTGCCAGCAGCTTGAGAAGCGGGGGGAACACCGGGGAGCTGTTTTTT.

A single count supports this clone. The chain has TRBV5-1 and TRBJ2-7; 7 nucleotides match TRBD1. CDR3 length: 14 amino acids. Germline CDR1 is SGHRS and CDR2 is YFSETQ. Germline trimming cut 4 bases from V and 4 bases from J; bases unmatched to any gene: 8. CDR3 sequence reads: CASSLRQGAYEQYF. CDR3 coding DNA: TGCGCCAGCAGCCTAAGACAGGGAGCGTACGAGCAGTACTTC.

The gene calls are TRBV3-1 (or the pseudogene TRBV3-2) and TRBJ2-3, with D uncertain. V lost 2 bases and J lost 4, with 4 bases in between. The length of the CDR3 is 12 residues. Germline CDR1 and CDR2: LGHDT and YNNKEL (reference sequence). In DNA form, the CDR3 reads TGTGCCAGCAGCCAACTAGCAGATACGCAGTATTTT. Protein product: CASSQLADTQYF.

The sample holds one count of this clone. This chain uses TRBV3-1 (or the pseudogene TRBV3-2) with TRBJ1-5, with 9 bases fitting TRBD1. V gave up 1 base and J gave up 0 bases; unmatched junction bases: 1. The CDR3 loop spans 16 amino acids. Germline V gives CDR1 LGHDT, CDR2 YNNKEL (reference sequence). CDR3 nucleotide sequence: TGTGCCAGCAGCCAAGGGACAGGGGATAGCAATCAGCCCCAGCATTTT. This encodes CASSQGTGDSNQPQHF.

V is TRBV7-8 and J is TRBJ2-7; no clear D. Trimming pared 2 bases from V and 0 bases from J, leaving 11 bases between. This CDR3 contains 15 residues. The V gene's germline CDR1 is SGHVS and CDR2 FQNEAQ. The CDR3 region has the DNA TGTGCCAGCAGCTTAAACCAACTAAGCTCCTACGAGCAGTACTTC. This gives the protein CASSLNQLSSYEQYF.

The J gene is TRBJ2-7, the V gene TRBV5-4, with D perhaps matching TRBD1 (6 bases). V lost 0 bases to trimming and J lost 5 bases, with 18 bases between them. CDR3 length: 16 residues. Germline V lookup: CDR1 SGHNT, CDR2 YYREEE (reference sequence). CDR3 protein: CASSLAFGRGTDEQYF. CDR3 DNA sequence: TGTGCCAGCAGCTTGGCCTTCGGCAGGGGAACGGACGAGCAGTACTTC. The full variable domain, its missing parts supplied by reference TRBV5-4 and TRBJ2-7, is ETGVTQSPTHLIKTRGQQVTLRCSSQSGHNTVSWYQQALGQGPQFIFQYYREEENGRGNFPPRFSGLQFPNYSSELNVNALELDDSALYLCASSLAFGRGTDEQYFGPGTRLTVT.

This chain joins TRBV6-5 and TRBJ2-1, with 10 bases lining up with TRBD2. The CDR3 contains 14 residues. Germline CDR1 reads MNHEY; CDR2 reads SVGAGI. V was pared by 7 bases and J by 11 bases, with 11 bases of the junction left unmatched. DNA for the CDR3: TGTGCCAGCACCGGACGGACTAGCGGCTCACAGCAGTTCTTC. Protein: CASTGRTSGSQQFF.

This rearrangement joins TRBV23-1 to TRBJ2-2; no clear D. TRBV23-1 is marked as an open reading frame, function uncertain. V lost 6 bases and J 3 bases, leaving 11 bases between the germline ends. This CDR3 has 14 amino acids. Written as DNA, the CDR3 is TGCGCCAGCAGAAAACGCCGGGACACCGGGGAGCTGTTTTTT. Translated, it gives CASRKRRDTGELFF.

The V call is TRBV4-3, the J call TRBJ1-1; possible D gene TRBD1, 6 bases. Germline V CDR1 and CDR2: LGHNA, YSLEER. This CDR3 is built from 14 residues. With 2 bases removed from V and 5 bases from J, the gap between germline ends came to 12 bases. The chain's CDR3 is CASSQQGSGTEAFF. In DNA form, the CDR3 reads TGCGCCAGCAGCCAACAGGGGTCCGGGACTGAAGCTTTCTTT.

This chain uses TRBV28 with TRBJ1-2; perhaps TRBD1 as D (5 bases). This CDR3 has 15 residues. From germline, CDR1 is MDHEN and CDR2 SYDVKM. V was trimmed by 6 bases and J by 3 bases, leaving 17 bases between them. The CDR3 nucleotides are TGTGCCAGCAGACAGACAGCCACACGATACTATGGCTACACCTTC. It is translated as CASRQTATRYYGYTF.

The CDR3 region is CAISGGSYNEQFF. CDR3 DNA sequence: TGTGCCATCAGCGGTGGTTCCTACAATGAGCAGTTCTTC. V is TRBV10-3 and J is TRBJ2-1; the D is unclear. Germline CDR1 ENHRY, CDR2 SYGVKD. The CDR3 runs to 13 residues. Between the trimmed V and J ends, which lost 6 bases and 1 base, there was a span of 7 bases.

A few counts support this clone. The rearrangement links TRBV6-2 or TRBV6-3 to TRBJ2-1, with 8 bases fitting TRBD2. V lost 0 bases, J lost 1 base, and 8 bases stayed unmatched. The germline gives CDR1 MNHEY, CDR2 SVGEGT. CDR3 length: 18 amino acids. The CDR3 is CASSYSVLGTRSYNEQFF. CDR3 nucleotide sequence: TGTGCCAGCAGTTACTCGGTGCTTGGGACTAGATCCTACAATGAGCAGTTCTTC.

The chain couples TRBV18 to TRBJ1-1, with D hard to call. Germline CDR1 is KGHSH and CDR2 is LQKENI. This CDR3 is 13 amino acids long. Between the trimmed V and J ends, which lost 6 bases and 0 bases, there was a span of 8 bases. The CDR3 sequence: CASSRGMNTEAFF. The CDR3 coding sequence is TGTGCCAGCTCCCGAGGAATGAACACTGAAGCTTTCTTT.

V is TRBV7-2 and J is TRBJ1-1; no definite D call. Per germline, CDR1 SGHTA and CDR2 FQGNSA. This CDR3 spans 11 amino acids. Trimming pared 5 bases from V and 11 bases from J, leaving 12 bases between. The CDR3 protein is CASSREYSAFF. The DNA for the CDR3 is TGTGCCAGCAGCAGAGAGTATTCGGCTTTCTTT.

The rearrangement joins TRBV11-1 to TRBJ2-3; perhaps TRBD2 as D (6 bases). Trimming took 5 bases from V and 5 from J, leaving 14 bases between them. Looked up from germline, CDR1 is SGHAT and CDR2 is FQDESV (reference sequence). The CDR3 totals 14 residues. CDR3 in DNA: TGTGCCAGCAGCAGTACTAGCTTTGTAGATACGCAGTATTTT. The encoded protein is CASSSTSFVDTQYF. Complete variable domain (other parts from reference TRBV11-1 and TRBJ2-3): EAEVAQSPRYKITEKSQAVAFWCDPISGHATLYWYRQILGQGPELLVQFQDESVVDDSQLPKDRFSAERLKGVDSTLKIQPAELGDSAMYLCASSSTSFVDTQYFGPGTRLTVL.

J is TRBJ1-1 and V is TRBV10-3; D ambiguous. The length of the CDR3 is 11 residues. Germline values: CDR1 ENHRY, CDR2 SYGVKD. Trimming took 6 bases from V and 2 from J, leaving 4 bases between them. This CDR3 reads CAIRGNTEAFF. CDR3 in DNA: TGTGCCATCAGGGGCAACACTGAAGCTTTCTTT.

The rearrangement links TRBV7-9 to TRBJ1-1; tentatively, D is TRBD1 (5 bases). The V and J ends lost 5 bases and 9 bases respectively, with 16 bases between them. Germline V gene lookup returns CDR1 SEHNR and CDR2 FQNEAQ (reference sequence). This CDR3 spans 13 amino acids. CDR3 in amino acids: CASSLGAGGKAFF. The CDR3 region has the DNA TGTGCCAGCAGCCTAGGGGCAGGAGGGAAAGCTTTCTTT.

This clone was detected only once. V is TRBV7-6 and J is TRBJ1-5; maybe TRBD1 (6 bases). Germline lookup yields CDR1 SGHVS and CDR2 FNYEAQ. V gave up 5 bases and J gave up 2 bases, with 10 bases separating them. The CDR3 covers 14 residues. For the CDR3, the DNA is TGTGCCAGCAGCCCAGGGGTGGGCAATCAGCCCCAGCATTTT. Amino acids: CASSPGVGNQPQHF. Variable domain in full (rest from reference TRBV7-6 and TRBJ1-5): GAGVSQSPRYKVTKRGQDVALRCDPISGHVSLYWYRQALGQGPEFLTYFNYEAQQDKSGLPNDRFSAERPEGSISTLTIQRTEQRDSAMYRCASSPGVGNQPQHFGDGTRLSIL.